This T cell receptor (beta chain) was documented in a study of cytomegalovirus exposure and HLA in healthy donors. The PCR made use of 60 Vbeta and 13 Jbeta primers. TCRdb keeps only in-frame clones here, not all; method: immunoSEQ multiplex PCR. The sample has over 150,000 clones, about four fifths seen once. The CDR3 loop spans 18 amino acids. The V segment lost 2 bases and the J segment 5 bases; nucleotides outside the gene matches: 11. Germline V gene sequence: CDR1 MGHRA, CDR2 YSYEKL. The origin of this receptor is a man aged 18 to 29 in good health and CMV-seronegative. The sequenced sample was PBMCs. This chain connects TRBV4-1 to TRBJ2-1; TRBD2 matches 11 bases. CDR3 sequence reads: CASSQPGTSGGPHNEQFF. DNA for the CDR3: TGCGCCAGCAGCCAACCAGGCACTAGCGGGGGCCCCCACAATGAGCAGTTCTTC.